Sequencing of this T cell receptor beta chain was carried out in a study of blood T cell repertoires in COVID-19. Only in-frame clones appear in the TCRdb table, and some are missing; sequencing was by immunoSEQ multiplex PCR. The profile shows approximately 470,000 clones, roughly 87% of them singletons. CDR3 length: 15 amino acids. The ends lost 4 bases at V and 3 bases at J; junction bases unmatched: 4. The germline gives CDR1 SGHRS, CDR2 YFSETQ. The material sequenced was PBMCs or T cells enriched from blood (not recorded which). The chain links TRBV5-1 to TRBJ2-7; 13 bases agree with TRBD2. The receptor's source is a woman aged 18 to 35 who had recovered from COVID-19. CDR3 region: CASSQTSGGSYEQYF. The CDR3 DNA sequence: TGCGCCAGCAGCCAGACTAGCGGGGGGAGCTACGAGCAGTACTTC.